This T cell receptor beta chain was recorded in a study of Ad26.COV2.S vaccination and SARS-CoV-2 variants. Stated treatment: around 19 received Ad26.COV2.S at low or high dose, single or two shots; roughly five received placebo; per-sample allocation not given. Samples analyzed were those drawn on day 63 after the first vaccine or placebo injection. Here immunoSEQ multiplex PCR was the method, and the copy in TCRdb shows in-frame clones only, minus some. The sample has roughly 410,000 clones, about four fifths seen once. This CDR3 has 13 amino acids. V shed 9 bases and J 7 bases; nucleotides not matched to a gene: 5. The germline V gene has CDR1 LNHDA and CDR2 SQIVND (reference sequence).

This clonotype was obtained from a person between 18 and 59 years old who received the Ad26.COV2.S COVID-19 vaccine or a placebo. This chain uses TRBV19 with TRBJ1-6; 8 nucleotides match TRBD1. The sequencing here drew on peripheral blood, taken in a trial of Ad26.COV2.S vaccine versus placebo. The chain's CDR3 is CASKRDRNSPLHF. The CDR3 DNA reads TGTGCCAGCAAACGGGACAGGAATTCACCCCTCCACTTT.